Listed here are 2 T cell receptor beta chains from one sample, sequenced in a study of blood T cells in healthy people across ages. PCR was performed a second time for about 7 to 12 cycles using a sample-barcoded 5' primer and a J-beta primer mix. TCRdb redid the calling of the 5' RACE reads with MiXCR, one entry per CDR3 protein. The table records fewer than 900,000 distinct CDR3 sequences, roughly 45% of them present only once. Sequencing input: blood. The receptors originated from a woman between 55 and 75 years old in good health.

The genes are TRBV5-6 and TRBJ1-2; possible D gene TRBD1, 5 bases. Germline CDR1 is SGHDT and CDR2 is YYEEEE. V was clipped by 3 bases and J by 1 base, with 16 bases between them. The CDR3 totals 16 residues. In DNA form, the CDR3 reads TGTGCCAGCAGCTACGACCAGGGCGGTTTTAACTATGGCTACACCTTC. Protein: CASSYDQGGFNYGYTF.

The chain has TRBV28 and TRBJ2-3; 13 bases agree with TRBD2. The germline V gene has CDR1 MDHEN and CDR2 SYDVKM. This CDR3 comprises 16 residues. J lost 6 bases, V lost 6 bases, and 9 bases had no gene match. CDR3 DNA: TGTGCCAGCAGAATAGGGGGACTAGCGGGGCCGGATACGCAGTATTTT. It translates to CASRIGGLAGPDTQYF.